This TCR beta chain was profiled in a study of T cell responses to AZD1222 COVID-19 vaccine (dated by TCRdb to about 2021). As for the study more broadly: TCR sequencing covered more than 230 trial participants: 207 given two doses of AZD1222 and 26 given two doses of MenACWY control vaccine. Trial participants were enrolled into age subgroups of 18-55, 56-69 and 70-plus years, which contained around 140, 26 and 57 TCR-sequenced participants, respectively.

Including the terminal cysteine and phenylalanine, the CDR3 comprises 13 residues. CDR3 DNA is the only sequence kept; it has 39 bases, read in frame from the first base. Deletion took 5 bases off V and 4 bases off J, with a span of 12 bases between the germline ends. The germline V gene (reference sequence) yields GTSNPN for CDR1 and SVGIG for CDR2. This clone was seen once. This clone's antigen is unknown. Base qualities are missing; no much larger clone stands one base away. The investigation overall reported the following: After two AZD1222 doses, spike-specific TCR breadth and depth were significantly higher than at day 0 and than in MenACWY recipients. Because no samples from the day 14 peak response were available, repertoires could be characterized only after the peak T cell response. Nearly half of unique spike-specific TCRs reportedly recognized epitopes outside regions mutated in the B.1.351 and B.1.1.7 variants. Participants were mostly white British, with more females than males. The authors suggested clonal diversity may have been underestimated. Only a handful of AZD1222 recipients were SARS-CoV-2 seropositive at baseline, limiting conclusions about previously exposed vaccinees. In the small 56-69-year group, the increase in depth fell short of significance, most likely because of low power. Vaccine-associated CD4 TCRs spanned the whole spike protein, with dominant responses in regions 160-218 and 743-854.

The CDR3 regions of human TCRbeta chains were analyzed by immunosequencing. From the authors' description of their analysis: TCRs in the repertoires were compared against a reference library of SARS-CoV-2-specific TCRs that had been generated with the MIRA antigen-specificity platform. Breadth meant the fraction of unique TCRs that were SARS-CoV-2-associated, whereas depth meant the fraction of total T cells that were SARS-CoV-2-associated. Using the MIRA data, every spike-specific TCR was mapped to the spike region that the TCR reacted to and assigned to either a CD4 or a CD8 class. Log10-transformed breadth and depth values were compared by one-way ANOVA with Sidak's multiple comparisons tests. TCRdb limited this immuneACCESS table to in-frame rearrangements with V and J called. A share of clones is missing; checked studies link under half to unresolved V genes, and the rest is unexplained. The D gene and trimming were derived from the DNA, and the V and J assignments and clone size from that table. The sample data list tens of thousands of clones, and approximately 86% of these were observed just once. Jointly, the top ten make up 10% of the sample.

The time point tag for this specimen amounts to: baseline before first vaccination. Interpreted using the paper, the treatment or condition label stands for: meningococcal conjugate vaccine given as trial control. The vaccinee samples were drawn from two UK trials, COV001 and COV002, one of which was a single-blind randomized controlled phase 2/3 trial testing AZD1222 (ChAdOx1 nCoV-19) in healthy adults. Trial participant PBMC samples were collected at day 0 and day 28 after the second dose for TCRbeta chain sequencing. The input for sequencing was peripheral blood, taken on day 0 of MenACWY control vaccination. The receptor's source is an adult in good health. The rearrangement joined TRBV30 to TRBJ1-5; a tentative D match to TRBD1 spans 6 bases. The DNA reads TGTGCCTGGGCCGGGACACCGAATCAGCCCCAGCATTTT. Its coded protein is CAWAGTPNQPQHF.